The 25 T cell receptor beta chains below were found in one sample sequenced in a study of breast tumors, draining lymph nodes, adjacent tissues. A single record per CDR3 protein comes from TCRdb applying MiXCR to the multiplex PCR reads. Among some 97,000 distinct CDR3 sequences listed, about 20% were seen once. Axillary draining lymph nodes of breast cancer patients supplied the node samples. What was sequenced was axillary lymph node tissue. These receptors came from a female donor with breast cancer. Some clones in this sample may be carry-over from other donors' samples.

In this sample, this clonotype turned up many times. V usage is TRBV13 and J usage is TRBJ2-5, with D tentatively TRBD2 (5 bases). This CDR3 has 13 residues. Germline V CDR1 and CDR2: PRHDT, FYEKMQ (reference sequence). Trimming took 6 bases from V and 2 from J, leaving 10 bases between them. This CDR3 reads CASRLGIQETQYF. The CDR3 bases are TGTGCCAGCAGGCTCGGGATTCAAGAGACCCAGTACTTC.

This clonotype was recorded many times. V gene TRBV27 combines with J gene TRBJ2-7, with 7 positions matching TRBD1. This CDR3 is built from 13 residues. Germline V gene lookup returns CDR1 MNHEY and CDR2 SMNVEV (reference sequence). V gave up 3 bases and J gave up 4 bases; unmatched junction bases: 3. The CDR3 reads CASSLGQLYEQYF. CDR3 in DNA: TGTGCCAGCAGTTTGGGACAGCTATACGAGCAGTACTTC.

The chain recombines TRBV18 with TRBJ2-7; 10 bases are shared with TRBD1. In germline, CDR1 is KGHSH, CDR2 LQKENI. V dropped 5 bases and J dropped 1; count of bases not matched to a gene: 11. The CDR3 loop spans 17 amino acids. This CDR3 reads CASSRGDRGTSSYEQYF. The CDR3, as DNA: TGTGCCAGCTCAAGGGGGGACAGGGGAACCTCTTCCTACGAGCAGTACTTC.

This clonotype was detected a few times. The rearrangement uses TRBV10-2 and TRBJ1-1; 10 bases are a match to TRBD1. This CDR3 has 13 residues. After removal of 2 bases from V and 11 bases from J, the junction contained 5 bases not matched to a gene. Germline V gives CDR1 WSHSY, CDR2 SAAADI. The CDR3: CASSEGTGDGAFF. Written as DNA, the CDR3 is TGCGCCAGCAGTGAGGGGACAGGGGATGGGGCTTTCTTT.

This clonotype has only a few counts. V gene TRBV3-1 combines with J gene TRBJ1-4; no definite D call. This CDR3 has 11 residues. Trimming left V 1 base short and J 14 bases short, with 8 bases between. The germline CDR1 and CDR2 sequences are LGHDT and YNNKEL (reference sequence). CDR3 nucleotide sequence: TGTGCCAGCAGCCAAGCGGCCCAGCTGTTTTTT. It specifies CASSQAAQLFF.

This clonotype was counted at least ten times. The chain joins TRBV19 to TRBJ2-3; D may be TRBD1 (5 bases). CDR1 is LNHDA and CDR2 is SQIVND in the germline V gene (reference sequence). The CDR3 has 13 residues. The V end lost 6 bases, the J end lost 3 bases, and 10 bases lay between the germline ends. As DNA, the CDR3 is TGTGCCAGTAGCAGGGCCGAAACAGATACGCAGTATTTT. Encoded protein: CASSRAETDTQYF.

This clonotype was seen many times. The chain recombines TRBV14 with TRBJ2-1, with D maybe TRBD2 (5 bases). The CDR3 contains 16 residues. Germline V CDR1 and CDR2: SGHDN, FVKESK. V lost 1 base, J lost 5 bases, and 15 bases lay in between. Here the CDR3 reads CASSQVGRAANNEQFF. The CDR3 nucleotides read TGTGCCAGCAGCCAAGTCGGGCGGGCTGCCAACAATGAGCAGTTCTTC.

This chain connects TRBV6-4 to TRBJ1-6; a weak D match, TRBD1 (6 bases). V lost 4 bases and J 10 bases, leaving 11 bases between the germline ends. The CDR3 length is 13 residues. CDR1 MRHNA and CDR2 SNTAGT come from the germline V gene. The CDR3 protein is CASSAGEKSPLHF. The CDR3 DNA reads as TGTGCCAGCAGTGCAGGGGAAAAATCACCCCTCCACTTT.

This clonotype was seen more than once but under ten times. The chain combines TRBV9 with TRBJ2-2; 8 bases match TRBD1. V lost 4 bases and J lost 1; bases outside the gene matches: 6. Per the germline V gene, CDR1 is SGDLS and CDR2 is YYNGEE. This CDR3 region has 16 residues. CDR3 sequence (DNA): TGTGCCAGCAGCCCTCCCGGACAGGGGAACACCGGGGAGCTGTTTTTT. Amino acid sequence: CASSPPGQGNTGELFF.

The chain carries TRBV6-6 and TRBJ1-5; no clear D. V lost 5 bases and J 2 bases, leaving 16 bases between the germline ends. Germline CDR1 and CDR2: MNHNY and SVGAGI (reference sequence). This CDR3 contains 16 residues. The chain's CDR3 is CASSHGGVSGNQPQHF. CDR3 bases: TGTGCCAGCAGTCACGGTGGGGTGAGTGGCAATCAGCCCCAGCATTTT.

This clonotype was seen many times. The rearrangement joins TRBV7-9 to TRBJ2-1; TRBD2 is a possible D gene (6 bases). V was shortened by 6 bases and J by 1 base, with 16 bases between the two germline ends. Germline V lookup: CDR1 SEHNR, CDR2 FQNEAQ (reference sequence). CDR3 length: 16 amino acids. The CDR3 DNA sequence: TGTGCCAGCAGAGAAACCGGGAGCCGATCCTACAATGAGCAGTTCTTC. As protein: CASRETGSRSYNEQFF.

There are many counts of this clonotype. The chain is built from TRBV6-6 and TRBJ2-3; D is possibly TRBD2 (6 bases). The germline V gene has CDR1 MNHNY and CDR2 SVGAGI (reference sequence). V gave up 9 bases and J gave up 4 bases, with 11 bases separating them. This CDR3 contains 12 residues. CDR3 region: CASSGGADTQYF. The CDR3 nucleotides read TGTGCCAGTAGCGGAGGGGCAGATACGCAGTATTTT.

Notes on this clonotype: This sequence may be a read error, since a much larger clone differs from it by one base. The chain combines TRBV19 with TRBJ2-2; 7 bases match TRBD1. This CDR3 is 14 amino acids long. Trimming took 5 bases from V and 9 from J; bases not matched to a gene: 9. Germline values: CDR1 LNHDA, CDR2 SQIVND (reference sequence). The DNA of the CDR3 is TGTGCCAGTAGTGTACGACAGGGATCCAGGGAGCTGTTTTTT. It specifies CASSVRQGSRELFF.

This clonotype was observed at least ten times. Here the CDR3 DNA reads TGTGCCAGCAGCTTATCTTACGCCGGGGAGCTGTTTTTT. Its translation is CASSLSYAGELFF. V and J are TRBV11-2 and TRBJ2-2; D is uncertain. The CDR3 contains 13 residues. Trimming shortened V by 2 bases and J by 6 bases, and 7 bases separated the two germline ends. Germline loops: CDR1 SGHAT, CDR2 FQNNGV. Supplemented by reference TRBV11-2 and TRBJ2-2, the full variable domain reads EAGVAQSPRYKIIEKRQSVAFWCNPISGHATLYWYQQILGQGPKLLIQFQNNGVVDDSQLPKDRFSAERLKGVDSTLKIQPAKLEDSAVYLCASSLSYAGELFFGEGSRLTVL.

This clonotype was observed a few times. V and J are TRBV14 and TRBJ2-2; D gene unclear. V dropped 3 bases and J dropped 4 bases, with 9 bases sitting between them. CDR3 size: 14 residues. Germline loops: CDR1 SGHDN, CDR2 FVKESK. The CDR3 sequence is CASSHWSSTGELFF. CDR3 nucleotides: TGTGCCAGCAGCCATTGGTCGAGCACCGGGGAGCTGTTTTTT.

This clonotype was picked up a small number of times. The chain recombines TRBV28 with TRBJ1-5, with D perhaps TRBD1 (5 bases). Germline CDR1 and CDR2: MDHEN and SYDVKM. V was cut by 6 bases and J by 6 bases, with 15 bases left in between. This CDR3 spans 14 amino acids. This CDR3 is CASSWGREFQPQHF. The CDR3 DNA follows: TGTGCCAGCAGCTGGGGCAGGGAATTTCAGCCCCAGCATTTT. The whole variable domain, filled in from reference TRBV28 and TRBJ1-5, reads DVKVTQSSRYLVKRTGEKVFLECVQDMDHENMFWYRQDPGLGLRLIYFSYDVKMKEKGDIPEGYSVSREKKERFSLILESASTNQTSMYLCASSWGREFQPQHFGDGTRLSIL.

This clonotype was counted once. One junction end disagrees with the germline gene, perhaps due to a read error. This chain uses TRBV9 with TRBJ2-1; D is possibly TRBD2 (5 bases). CDR1 is SGDLS and CDR2 is YYNGEE in the germline V gene. CDR3 length: 13 residues. The CDR3 coding sequence is TGTGCCGGCAGCGTATCCGGGGTTAATGAGCAGTTCTTC. Protein: CAGSVSGVNEQFF.

This clonotype was observed many times. J is TRBJ1-4 and V is TRBV7-9; D is uncertain. The V and J ends lost 5 bases and 5 bases respectively, with 6 bases between them. The CDR3 has 12 amino acids. Germline CDR1 and CDR2: SEHNR and FQNEAQ (reference sequence). CDR3 protein: CASSPANEKLFF. CDR3 coding DNA: TGTGCCAGCAGCCCTGCGAATGAAAAACTGTTTTTT. Based on the CDR3 plus reference TRBV7-9 and TRBJ1-4, the full variable domain is DTGVSQNPRHKITKRGQNVTFRCDPISEHNRLYWYRQTLGQGPEFLTYFQNEAQLEKSRLLSDRFSAERPKGSFSTLEIQRTEQGDSAMYLCASSPANEKLFFGSGTQLSVL.

This clonotype has at least ten counts. This chain uses TRBV20-1 with TRBJ2-1, with 9 bases identical to TRBD2. Trimming removed 0 bases from V and 7 bases from J; junction bases left unmatched: 10. The germline gives CDR1 DFQATT, CDR2 SNEGSKA (reference sequence). The CDR3 totals 16 residues. The CDR3 protein is CSARDPRSSGENEQFF. DNA of the CDR3: TGCAGTGCTAGAGATCCACGCTCTAGCGGGGAGAATGAGCAGTTCTTC.

This clonotype has ten or more counts. The V and J genes are TRBV20-1 and TRBJ2-2; D unclear. The V end lost 5 bases, the J end lost 0 bases, and 7 bases lay between the germline ends. The CDR3 runs 13 residues. The germline V gene encodes CDR1 DFQATT and CDR2 SNEGSKA (reference sequence). The CDR3 nucleotides are TGCAGTGCTCCGGTGGCGAACACCGGGGAGCTGTTTTTT. It yields the protein CSAPVANTGELFF.

V gene TRBV19 combines with J gene TRBJ2-5; 8 bases are shared with TRBD2. After removal of 5 bases from V and 6 bases from J, the junction contained 11 bases not matched to a gene. CDR1 is LNHDA and CDR2 is SQIVND in the germline V gene (reference sequence). The CDR3 runs 15 residues. Written as DNA, the CDR3 is TGTGCCAGTAGTTCCGGGGGGGGTTTCATGAAGACCCAGTACTTC. As protein: CASSSGGGFMKTQYF.

This clonotype was observed at least ten times. The chain couples TRBV18 to TRBJ1-2; 9 bases fit TRBD1. Germline CDR1 reads KGHSH; CDR2 reads LQKENI. CDR3 size: 12 residues. Trimming removed 6 bases from V and 7 bases from J; junction bases left unmatched: 3. The CDR3 sequence: CASSGQGGGYTF. CDR3 coding DNA: TGTGCCAGCTCGGGACAGGGAGGTGGCTACACCTTC.

The sample holds many counts of this clonotype. The rearrangement joins TRBV10-3 to TRBJ2-1, with D perhaps TRBD1 or TRBD2 (5 bases each). This CDR3 spans 13 amino acids. V was pared by 3 bases and J by 10 bases, with 13 bases between. Germline CDR1 reads ENHRY; CDR2 reads SYGVKD. In DNA form, the CDR3 reads TGTGCCATCAGTGAACCCCCGGGGCGGGAGCAGTTCTTC. Protein product: CAISEPPGREQFF.

The chain links TRBV7-3 to TRBJ1-1; a possible D gene is TRBD1 (6 bases). Germline lookup yields CDR1 SGHTA and CDR2 FQGTGA. V was clipped by 5 bases and J by 6 bases, with 16 bases between them. This CDR3 region has 14 residues. CDR3: CASSPGQKGAEAFF. The CDR3 DNA sequence: TGTGCCAGCAGCCCCGGACAGAAGGGCGCTGAAGCTTTCTTT.

The table lists this clonotype with a few counts. The rearrangement uses TRBV18 and TRBJ2-5; possible D gene TRBD1, 6 bases. V lost 3 bases and J lost 1, with 9 bases in between. There are 14 residues in the CDR3. The germline CDR1 and CDR2 sequences are KGHSH and LQKENI. In DNA, the CDR3 is TGTGCCAGCTCACCCCGGACAGCCCAAGAGACCCAGTACTTC. Translating gives CASSPRTAQETQYF. Looking up the rest from reference TRBV18 and TRBJ2-5 gives the full variable domain: NAGVMQNPRHLVRRRGQEARLRCSPMKGHSHVYWYRQLPEEGLKFMVYLQKENIIDESGMPKERFSAEFPKEGPSILRIQQVVRGDSAAYFCASSPRTAQETQYFGPGTRLLVL.